The 18 T cell receptor beta chains below all came from one sample that was sequenced in a study of blood T cell repertoires in COVID-19. Assay: immunoSEQ multiplex PCR; the TCRdb copy retains only in-frame clones and omits some. The sample shows 200,000 to 250,000 clones, 83% of them seen only once. The specimen sequenced was peripheral blood. The receptors were sampled from a human donor in a cohort sampled during active COVID-19.

This sequence joins TRBV30 and TRBJ2-5, with a weak D call TRBD2 (5 bases). The V and J ends lost 2 bases and 7 bases respectively, with 8 bases between them. CDR3 size: 11 residues. The germline CDR1 and CDR2 sequences are GTSNPN and SVGIG (reference sequence). The CDR3 DNA reads as TGTGCCTGGAGTTCCGAGGGGACCCAGTACTTC. This sequence encodes CAWSSEGTQYF.

The chain recombines TRBV11-3 with TRBJ1-1, with 9 nucleotides matching TRBD1. This CDR3 region has 15 residues. Germline-derived CDR1 and CDR2 are SGHNT and YENEEA. V lost 5 bases, J lost 2 bases, and 6 bases stayed unmatched. CDR3 DNA sequence: TGTGCCAGCAGCCCCTCAACAGGGGGCAACACTGAAGCTTTCTTT. This sequence encodes CASSPSTGGNTEAFF. Looking up the rest from reference TRBV11-3 and TRBJ1-1 gives the full variable domain: EAGVVQSPRYKIIEKKQPVAFWCNPISGHNTLYWYLQNLGQGPELLIRYENEEAVDDSQLPKDRFSAERLKGVDSTLKIQPAELGDSAVYLCASSPSTGGNTEAFFGQGTRLTVV.

This chain joins TRBV3-1 (or the pseudogene TRBV3-2) and TRBJ1-3; possibly TRBD1 for D (5 bases). Germline CDR1 and CDR2: LGHDT and YNNKEL (reference sequence). The CDR3 covers 15 residues. With 3 bases removed from V and 4 bases from J, the gap between germline ends came to 13 bases. The CDR3 loop is CASSQPGGWGNTIYF. The DNA for the CDR3 is TGTGCCAGCAGCCAGCCGGGGGGTTGGGGAAACACCATATATTTT.

About this clone: At one end, the junction sequence differs from germline, possibly due to a read error. V is TRBV25-1 and J is TRBJ2-5; no clear D. Germline CDR1 MGHDK, CDR2 SYGVNS. The length of the CDR3 is 11 residues. In nucleotides, the CDR3 is TGTGCCAGCAGTCTAAAGGAGAGCCAGTACTTC. This encodes CASSLKESQYF. The whole variable domain, filled in from reference TRBV25-1 and TRBJ2-5, reads EADIYQTPRYLVIGTGKKITLECSQTMGHDKMYWYQQDPGMELHLIHYSYGVNSTEKGDLSSESTVSRIRTEHFPLTLESARPSHTSQYLCASSLKESQYFGPGTRLLVL.

The chain uses TRBV19 and TRBJ2-4, with 10 bases matching TRBD2. CDR1 is LNHDA, CDR2 SQIVND, per germline (reference sequence). CDR3 length: 17 residues. V lost 5 bases to trimming and J lost 8 bases; unmatched junction nucleotides: 15. The DNA for the CDR3 is TGTGCCAGTAGTTCTTCTGCCATCCTAGCGGGAGAAGACATTCAGTACTTC. This codes for CASSSSAILAGEDIQYF.

The chain is built from TRBV5-1 and TRBJ2-5; TRBD2 matches 10 bases. V trimming: 0 bases; J trimming: 5 bases; junction bases outside the gene matches: 7. This CDR3 has 16 residues. Germline V gene sequence: CDR1 SGHRS, CDR2 YFSETQ. The CDR3 protein is CASSLGPSGSVETQYF. CDR3 nucleotides: TGCGCCAGCAGCTTGGGCCCTAGCGGGAGTGTGGAGACCCAGTACTTC. The full variable domain, with the rest looked up from reference TRBV5-1 and TRBJ2-5, is KAGVTQTPRYLIKTRGQQVTLSCSPISGHRSVSWYQQTPGQGLQFLFEYFSETQRNKGNFPGRFSGRQFSNSRSEMNVSTLELGDSALYLCASSLGPSGSVETQYFGPGTRLLVL.

This chain links TRBV9 with TRBJ2-3; TRBD1 agrees at 7 bases. V gave up 4 bases and J gave up 3 bases; unmatched junction bases: 8. The CDR3 has 15 amino acids. CDR1 is SGDLS, CDR2 YYNGEE, per germline. In nucleotides, the CDR3 is TGTGCCAGCAGCATAGGGGGCCAGGGGACAGATACGCAGTATTTT. Translating it yields CASSIGGQGTDTQYF. Full variable domain (outside the CDR3, taken from reference TRBV9 and TRBJ2-3): DSGVTQTPKHLITATGQRVTLRCSPRSGDLSVYWYQQSLDQGLQFLIQYYNGEERAKGNILERFSAQQFPDLHSELNLSSLELGDSALYFCASSIGGQGTDTQYFGPGTRLTVL.

The chain combines TRBV29-1 with TRBJ1-4; D uncertain. The germline V gene has CDR1 SQVTM and CDR2 ANQGSEA. V was cut by 5 bases and J by 8 bases, with 12 bases left in between. The CDR3 has 12 residues. CDR3 sequence reads: CSVQASQEKLFF. The CDR3 DNA is TGCAGCGTTCAGGCATCCCAGGAAAAACTGTTTTTT.

The chain links TRBV5-1 to TRBJ2-1, with D possibly matching TRBD2 (6 bases). The CDR3 is made up of 14 amino acids. Looked up from germline, CDR1 is SGHRS and CDR2 is YFSETQ. Between the trimmed V and J ends, which lost 4 bases and 7 bases, there was a span of 15 bases. The CDR3 reads CASSPLDGGNEQFF. CDR3 DNA: TGCGCCAGCAGCCCGTTGGACGGAGGGAATGAGCAGTTCTTC.

This chain joins TRBV9 and TRBJ2-3, with D maybe TRBD2 (6 bases). CDR3 length equals 15 residues. V gave up 4 bases and J gave up 6 bases, with 18 bases separating them. Germline CDR1 SGDLS, CDR2 YYNGEE. The CDR3 here is CASSHRTLRGDTQYF. CDR3 in DNA: TGTGCCAGCAGCCACAGGACTCTCCGGGGGGATACGCAGTATTTT.

V usage is TRBV6-5 and J usage is TRBJ2-6; D call uncertain. The germline V gene encodes CDR1 MNHEY and CDR2 SVGAGI. The V gene lost 5 bases and the J gene lost 0 bases, with 8 bases spanning the gap. The CDR3 consists of 15 residues. CDR3 residues: CASSPGRSGANVLTF. The CDR3 nucleotides read TGTGCCAGCAGTCCCGGTCGCTCTGGGGCCAACGTCCTGACTTTC.

The J gene is TRBJ2-7, the V gene TRBV10-3; 10 bases fit TRBD2. Unmatched junction bases numbered 9, after V lost 4 bases and J lost 0 bases. CDR3 length: 17 residues. Germline assignment: CDR1 ENHRY and CDR2 SYGVKD. As DNA, the CDR3 is TGTGCCATCAGTGGGTCGACTAGCGGGTTCATCTCCTACGAGCAGTACTTC. Amino acid sequence: CAISGSTSGFISYEQYF.

The chain carries TRBV4-1 and TRBJ2-1; the match to TRBD1 covers 7 bases. Germline lookup yields CDR1 MGHRA and CDR2 YSYEKL. CDR3 length: 14 residues. With V trimmed by 4 bases and J by 10 bases, 10 bases remained unmatched. The CDR3 nucleotides read TGCGCCAGCAGCCGGGACAGACTCATCGCGGAGCAGTTCTTC. Protein: CASSRDRLIAEQFF.

The chain employs TRBV6-4 and TRBJ1-5; TRBD1 agrees at 8 bases. CDR3 length equals 14 residues. The ends lost 4 bases at V and 7 bases at J; junction bases unmatched: 6. Germline-derived CDR1 and CDR2 are MRHNA and SNTAGT. The CDR3, as DNA: TGTGCCAGCAGTGCCCTACAGGGGGGGCAGCCCCAGCATTTT. Its protein product is CASSALQGGQPQHF.

The V and J genes are TRBV5-4 and TRBJ1-4; D is uncertain. Trimming left V 1 base short and J 8 bases short, with 15 bases between. The length of the CDR3 is 15 residues. Germline V CDR1 and CDR2: SGHNT, YYREEE (reference sequence). The CDR3 DNA reads TGTGCCAGCAGCTTGCGGGTCGGAGAAGACGAAAAACTGTTTTTT. Its translation: CASSLRVGEDEKLFF. The full variable domain, with the rest looked up from reference TRBV5-4 and TRBJ1-4, is ETGVTQSPTHLIKTRGQQVTLRCSSQSGHNTVSWYQQALGQGPQFIFQYYREEENGRGNFPPRFSGLQFPNYSSELNVNALELDDSALYLCASSLRVGEDEKLFFGSGTQLSVL.

The CDR3 DNA reads as TGTGCCACACGGACAGGGATGAGCTATGGCTACACCTTC. This encodes CATRTGMSYGYTF. The chain couples TRBV28 to TRBJ1-2, with 8 bases identical to TRBD1. Germline trimming cut 10 bases from V and 4 bases from J; bases unmatched to any gene: 8. Germline loops: CDR1 MDHEN, CDR2 SYDVKM. The CDR3 spans 13 residues.

V usage is TRBV30 and J usage is TRBJ1-3; 7 bases are shared with TRBD1. Germline CDR1 is GTSNPN and CDR2 is SVGIG (reference sequence). The CDR3 has 14 amino acids. V lost 4 bases and J lost 4; bases outside the gene matches: 7. CDR3 nucleotide sequence: TGTGCCTGGACTAAGGGGGCTTTGGGAAACACCATATATTTT. Protein: CAWTKGALGNTIYF.

The chain carries TRBV4-1 and TRBJ2-3, with D tentatively TRBD1 (5 bases). The CDR3 has 14 residues. Trimming stripped 2 bases from V and 11 bases from J, with 17 bases between. CDR1 is MGHRA, CDR2 YSYEKL, per germline. The DNA of the CDR3 is TGCGCCAGCAGCCAACCACTCAGGGTCCCTGAGCAGTATTTT. Amino acids: CASSQPLRVPEQYF.